Listed here are 19 T cell receptor beta chains from one sample, sequenced in a study of blood T cell repertoires in COVID-19 (dated by TCRdb to between 2020 and 2021). Libraries came from the immunoSEQ multiplex PCR assay. Held by TCRdb, this immuneACCESS table contains in-frame sequences only and omits some clones. Under half of the omission traces to an unresolved V gene where checked; the cause of the rest is unknown. In all, the sample holds under 300,000 clones, and around nine tenths of those were seen once. 8.8% of the sample rests with the top ten. The specimen sequenced was PBMCs or T cells enriched from blood (not recorded which). The receptors were sampled from a man aged 35-49 years who had recovered from COVID-19.

Written as DNA, the CDR3 is TGTGCCAGCAGCCCGGACACGTACTCTGGAAACACCATATATTTT. Translating it yields CASSPDTYSGNTIYF. This sequence joins TRBV5-8 and TRBJ1-3, with a tentative D call TRBD1 (5 bases). Deletions cut 4 bases from V and 0 bases from J, with 11 bases between. CDR1 is SGHTS, CDR2 YDEGEE, per germline. The CDR3 is 15 residues long.

V usage is TRBV7-9 and J usage is TRBJ2-3; possible D gene TRBD1, 5 bases. The V and J ends lost 7 bases and 0 bases respectively, with 11 bases between them. Germline assignment: CDR1 SEHNR and CDR2 FQNEAQ (reference sequence). This CDR3 region has 14 residues. CDR3 nucleotides: TGTGCCAGCACCTTGGGGCCTAGCACAGATACGCAGTATTTT. Its translation: CASTLGPSTDTQYF.

The chain carries TRBV7-9 and TRBJ1-1; D is undetermined. Looked up from germline, CDR1 is SEHNR and CDR2 is FQNEAQ (reference sequence). V shed 1 base and J shed 0 bases, with 12 bases lying between them. This CDR3 spans 16 amino acids. The CDR3 loop reads CASSLGRGGVNTEAFF. The CDR3, as DNA: TGTGCCAGCAGCTTAGGGCGGGGAGGAGTGAACACTGAAGCTTTCTTT.

V and J are TRBV20-1 and TRBJ2-1; D not resolved. The V end was cut by 0 bases, the J end by 9 bases, with 6 bases between. Germline V lookup: CDR1 DFQATT, CDR2 SNEGSKA (reference sequence). The CDR3 is 11 amino acids. The CDR3 DNA reads TGCAGTGCTAGAGAGGGCTCTGAGCAGTTCTTC. This translates into CSAREGSEQFF.

The chain couples TRBV6-5 to TRBJ2-7, with D possibly being TRBD1 (6 bases). Deletions cut 8 bases from V and 2 bases from J, with 19 bases between. CDR3 length: 15 residues. Germline V gene lookup returns CDR1 MNHEY and CDR2 SVGAGI. The CDR3 coding sequence is TGTGCCAGCCGCAACTCCAGGACAGCAGCCTACGAGCAGTACTTC. Translating gives CASRNSRTAAYEQYF.

The chain couples TRBV7-2 to TRBJ2-7; 9 bases are a match to TRBD2. CDR1 is SGHTA, CDR2 FQGNSA, per germline. V was clipped by 3 bases and J by 0 bases; unmatched bases: 0. This CDR3 has 14 amino acids. CDR3 sequence (DNA): TGTGCCAGCAGCTTTAGCGGGAGCTCCTACGAGCAGTACTTC. Protein: CASSFSGSSYEQYF.

The DNA for the CDR3 is TGTGCCAGCAGTTACGGGGGGACGTATCTCAATCAGCCCCAGCATTTT. Amino acids: CASSYGGTYLNQPQHF. The chain carries TRBV6-2 or TRBV6-3 and TRBJ1-5; TRBD1 is a possible D gene (5 bases). The length of the CDR3 is 16 residues. V gave up 2 bases and J gave up 3 bases, with 14 bases separating them. Per germline, CDR1 MNHEY and CDR2 SVGEGT.

The chain joins TRBV11-2 to TRBJ2-2; 7 nucleotides align to TRBD1. The CDR3 is 16 residues long. The V segment lost 5 bases and the J segment 4 bases; nucleotides outside the gene matches: 10. The germline V gene encodes CDR1 SGHAT and CDR2 FQNNGV. CDR3 loop: CASSDYPGQTTGELFF. The CDR3 coding sequence is TGTGCCAGCAGCGACTATCCGGGACAGACCACCGGGGAGCTGTTTTTT.

The genes are TRBV19 and TRBJ1-1; no clear D. Germline assignment: CDR1 LNHDA and CDR2 SQIVND (reference sequence). The CDR3 runs 15 residues. V lost 0 bases to trimming and J lost 1 base, with 9 bases between them. CDR3 protein: CASSIDSAGNTEAFF. CDR3 coding DNA: TGTGCCAGTAGTATAGATTCTGCGGGGAACACTGAAGCTTTCTTT.

The chain employs TRBV12-3 or TRBV12-4 and TRBJ2-5; a weak D match, TRBD1 (5 bases). The length of the CDR3 is 13 residues. The V gene lost 3 bases and the J gene lost 3 bases, with 8 bases spanning the gap. The CDR3 DNA sequence: TGTGCCAGCAGTTTTCAGGGAAAAGAGACCCAGTACTTC. Protein product: CASSFQGKETQYF.

This clone was detected once. V usage is TRBV7-2 and J usage is TRBJ1-3; D possibly corresponds to TRBD1 (5 bases). CDR1 SGHTA and CDR2 FQGNSA come from the germline V gene. The V and J ends lost 4 bases and 3 bases respectively, with 10 bases between them. The CDR3 has 14 amino acids. CDR3 nucleotide sequence: TGTGCCAGCAGCTATCAGGGTGATGGAAACACCATATATTTT. It encodes CASSYQGDGNTIYF.

This chain joins TRBV3-1 (or the pseudogene TRBV3-2) and TRBJ2-3; TRBD2 aligns across 9 bases. The CDR3 contains 16 residues. Germline V CDR1 and CDR2: LGHDT, YNNKEL (reference sequence). The junction had 9 bases not matched to a gene; V was cut back by 2 bases and J by 6 bases. DNA for the CDR3: TGTGCCAGCAGCCAAAGCGGGGGGACCTTATGGGATACGCAGTATTTT. Translated, it gives CASSQSGGTLWDTQYF.

V usage is TRBV27 and J usage is TRBJ1-6, with 7 bases aligning to TRBD1. Germline V CDR1 and CDR2: MNHEY, SMNVEV (reference sequence). V trimming: 3 bases; J trimming: 6 bases; junction bases outside the gene matches: 5. The CDR3 loop spans 15 amino acids. In DNA, the CDR3 is TGTGCCAGCAGTTTCTGGACAGGAACTAATTCACCCCTCCACTTT. It is translated as CASSFWTGTNSPLHF.

This clone has only one observation. The chain couples TRBV29-1 to TRBJ1-1; D remains ambiguous. V dropped 2 bases and J dropped 4 bases, with 8 bases sitting between them. The CDR3 is made up of 12 amino acids. The germline CDR1 and CDR2 sequences are SQVTM and ANQGSEA. The CDR3 nucleotides read TGCAGCGTTGAATGGGCCCCCACTGAAGCTTTCTTT. Residues: CSVEWAPTEAFF.

The V and J genes are TRBV5-1 and TRBJ2-1, with 8 positions matching TRBD1. After removal of 0 bases from V and 4 bases from J, the junction contained 0 bases not matched to a gene. The CDR3 is made up of 14 amino acids. Germline CDR1 reads SGHRS; CDR2 reads YFSETQ. The CDR3 sequence: CASSLGQGYNEQFF. The CDR3 DNA sequence: TGCGCCAGCAGCTTGGGACAGGGGTACAATGAGCAGTTCTTC.

As regards this clone: The junction departs from the called germline gene at one end, perhaps through a read error. This chain connects TRBV5-1 to TRBJ2-1, with 10 bases identical to TRBD1. Germline CDR1 and CDR2: SGHRS and YFSETQ. The length of the CDR3 is 15 residues. CDR3 region: CASSLAGQGYIEQFF. Here the CDR3 DNA reads TGCGCCAGCAGCTTGGCGGGACAGGGGTACATTGAGCAGTTCTTC.

This chain connects TRBV7-6 to TRBJ2-7; the match to TRBD2 covers 12 bases. The CDR3 extends over 16 amino acids. Germline V gene lookup returns CDR1 SGHVS and CDR2 FNYEAQ. V lost 1 base and J lost 3; bases outside the gene matches: 4. The CDR3: CASSLEGLAGYYEQYF. Here the CDR3 DNA reads TGTGCCAGCAGCTTAGAAGGACTAGCGGGGTACTACGAGCAGTACTTC.

V is TRBV19 and J is TRBJ1-5; D unclear. Germline V lookup: CDR1 LNHDA, CDR2 SQIVND (reference sequence). Trimming left V 5 bases short and J 4 bases short, with 9 bases between. The CDR3 is 13 amino acids. The CDR3 protein is CASSSTENQPQHF. In DNA, the CDR3 is TGTGCCAGTAGTTCCACAGAAAATCAGCCCCAGCATTTT.

The chain is built from TRBV18 and TRBJ1-2, with 9 nucleotides matching TRBD1. CDR3 length: 15 amino acids. V was clipped by 4 bases and J by 3 bases; unmatched bases: 6. Germline lookup yields CDR1 KGHSH and CDR2 LQKENI. In DNA, the CDR3 is TGTGCCAGCTCACTCGTACAGGGGGCGGACTATGGCTACACCTTC. Translating it yields CASSLVQGADYGYTF.